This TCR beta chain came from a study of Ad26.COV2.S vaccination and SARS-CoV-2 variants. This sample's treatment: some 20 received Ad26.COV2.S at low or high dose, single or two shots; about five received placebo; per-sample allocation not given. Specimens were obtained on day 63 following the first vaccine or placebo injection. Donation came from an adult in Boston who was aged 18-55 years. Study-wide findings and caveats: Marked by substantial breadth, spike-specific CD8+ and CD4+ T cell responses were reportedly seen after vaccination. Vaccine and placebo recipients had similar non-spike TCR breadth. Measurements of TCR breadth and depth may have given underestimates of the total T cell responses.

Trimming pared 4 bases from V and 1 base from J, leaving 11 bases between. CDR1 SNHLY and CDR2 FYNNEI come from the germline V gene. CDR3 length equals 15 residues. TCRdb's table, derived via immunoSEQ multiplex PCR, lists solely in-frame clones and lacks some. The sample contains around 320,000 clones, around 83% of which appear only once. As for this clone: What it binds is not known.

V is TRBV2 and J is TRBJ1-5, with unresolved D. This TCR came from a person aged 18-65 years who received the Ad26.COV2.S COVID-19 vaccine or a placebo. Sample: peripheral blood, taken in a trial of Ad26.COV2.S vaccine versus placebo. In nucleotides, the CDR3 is TGTGCCAGCAGTGCGGGAGGAAGGAGCAATCAGCCCCAGCATTTT. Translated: CASSAGGRSNQPQHF.